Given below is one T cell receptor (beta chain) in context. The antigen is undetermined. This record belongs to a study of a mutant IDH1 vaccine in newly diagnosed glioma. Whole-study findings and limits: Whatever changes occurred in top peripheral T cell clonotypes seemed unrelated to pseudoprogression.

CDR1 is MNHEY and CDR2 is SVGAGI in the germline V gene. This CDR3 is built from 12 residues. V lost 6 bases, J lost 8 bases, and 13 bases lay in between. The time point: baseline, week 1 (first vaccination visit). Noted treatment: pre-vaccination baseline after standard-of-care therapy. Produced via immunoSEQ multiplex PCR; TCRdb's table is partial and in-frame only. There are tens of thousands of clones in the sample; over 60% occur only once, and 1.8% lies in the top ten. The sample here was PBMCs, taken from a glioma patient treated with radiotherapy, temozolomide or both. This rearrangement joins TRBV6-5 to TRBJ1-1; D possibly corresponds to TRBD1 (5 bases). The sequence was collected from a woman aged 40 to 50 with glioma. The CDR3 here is CASRHLQDEAFF. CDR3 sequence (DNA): TGTGCCAGCAGGCACCTACAGGACGAAGCTTTCTTT.